The present T cell receptor (beta chain) was sequenced within a study of CD8 T cells in Susac syndrome. Overall study: Intravenous immunoglobulin alone or corticosteroids were being given to patients with Susac syndrome at blood draw, unless they were therapy-naive.

With random hexamers, reverse transcription was performed on about 0.5 to 1 ug of RNA. MiXCR, run by TCRdb on the immunoSEQ multiplex PCR reads, gives a single entry per CDR3 protein. The data contain 150,000 to 200,000 distinct CDR3 sequences, around 94% of them singletons. About this clonotype itself: Its cognate antigen is unknown.

The authors carried out high-throughput sequencing of TCR beta. They applied it to CD8+ and CD4+ T cells obtained from blood. FACS was used to enrich TEMRA cells, whereas the CD8+ and CD4+ T cells were obtained by negative isolation. Study-wide results and caveats: No clonal expansion appeared among CD4+ T cells in Susac patients.

CDR3 length equals 13 residues. Germline CDR1 and CDR2: SQVTM and ANQGSEA. With 7 bases removed from V and 6 bases from J, the gap between germline ends came to 18 bases. This receptor was taken from a human donor with Susac syndrome. The chain couples TRBV29-1 to TRBJ2-5, with D possibly being TRBD1 or TRBD2 (5 bases each). Sequencing input: CD4+ T cells from PBMCs. The CDR3 loop reads CSALGAGTKTQYF. For the CDR3, the DNA is TGCAGCGCGTTAGGGGCAGGGACGAAGACCCAGTACTTC.